The 6 T cell receptor beta chains reported below all come from one sample, sequenced in a study of blood T cell repertoires in COVID-19. Produced via immunoSEQ multiplex PCR; TCRdb's table is partial and in-frame only. Of about 80,000 clones listed, approximately 89% were seen once; the top ten hold approximately 6.8%. The specimen was peripheral blood. The origin of the receptors is an elderly woman with acute or convalescent COVID-19.

The gene calls are TRBV3-1 (or the pseudogene TRBV3-2) and TRBJ2-1, with 13 bases fitting TRBD2. The CDR3 is 17 amino acids. The V segment lost 5 bases and the J segment 8 bases; nucleotides outside the gene matches: 12. Germline assignment: CDR1 LGHDT and CDR2 YNNKEL (reference sequence). The CDR3, as DNA: TGTGCCAGCAGCATGCGACTAGCGGGAGGTATGATGTATGAGCAGTTCTTC. Translation: CASSMRLAGGMMYEQFF.

V is TRBV10-2 and J is TRBJ2-7; D gene ambiguous. Germline V gene sequence: CDR1 WSHSY, CDR2 SAAADI. The CDR3 is 14 residues long. The ends were cut back, 6 bases at V and 3 bases at J, with 15 bases in the middle. CDR3 DNA: TGCGCCAGCAGCGATTATCTGGAGTTCTACGAGCAGTACTTC. The encoded protein is CASSDYLEFYEQYF.

This clone was counted between two and nine times. CDR3 in amino acids: CASSLDRVTTEAFF. The CDR3 bases are TGTGCCAGCAGCTTAGACAGGGTTACCACTGAAGCTTTCTTT. The rearrangement joins TRBV6-2 or TRBV6-3 to TRBJ1-1, with TRBD1 matching over 7 bases. After removal of 6 bases from V and 4 bases from J, the junction contained 8 bases not matched to a gene. Germline values: CDR1 MNHEY, CDR2 SVGEGT. This CDR3 contains 14 residues.

Here the CDR3 reads CASSFTDMNTEAFF. Here the CDR3 DNA reads TGTGCCAGCAGCTTTACAGACATGAACACTGAAGCTTTCTTT. The chain couples TRBV7-2 to TRBJ1-1; no firm D call. V gave up 3 bases and J gave up 0 bases, with 8 bases separating them. Per the germline V gene, CDR1 is SGHTA and CDR2 is FQGNSA. The length of the CDR3 is 14 residues. Full variable domain (missing parts from reference TRBV7-2 and TRBJ1-1): GAGVSQSPSNKVTEKGKDVELRCDPISGHTALYWYRQSLGQGLEFLIYFQGNSAPDKSGLPSDRFSAERTGGSVSTLTIQRTQQEDSAVYLCASSFTDMNTEAFFGQGTRLTVV.

This clone was found a few times. This rearrangement joins TRBV4-2 to TRBJ2-7, with 7 positions matching TRBD1. Germline V CDR1 and CDR2: LGHNA, YNFKEQ. V shed 0 bases and J 5 bases; nucleotides not matched to a gene: 7. CDR3 length: 15 residues. The CDR3 DNA reads as TGTGCCAGCAGCCAAGAAAACAGGGGAACGAACGAGCAGTACTTC. It codes for CASSQENRGTNEQYF.

CDR3 loop: CASSSRGTGRSYEQYF. The CDR3, as DNA: TGCGCCAGCAGCTCCCGCGGGACAGGGAGATCCTACGAGCAGTACTTC. The V gene is TRBV5-1, the J gene TRBJ2-7, with 9 bases that match TRBD1. V lost 3 bases and J lost 1; bases outside the gene matches: 8. The germline V gene encodes CDR1 SGHRS and CDR2 YFSETQ. This CDR3 contains 16 residues.